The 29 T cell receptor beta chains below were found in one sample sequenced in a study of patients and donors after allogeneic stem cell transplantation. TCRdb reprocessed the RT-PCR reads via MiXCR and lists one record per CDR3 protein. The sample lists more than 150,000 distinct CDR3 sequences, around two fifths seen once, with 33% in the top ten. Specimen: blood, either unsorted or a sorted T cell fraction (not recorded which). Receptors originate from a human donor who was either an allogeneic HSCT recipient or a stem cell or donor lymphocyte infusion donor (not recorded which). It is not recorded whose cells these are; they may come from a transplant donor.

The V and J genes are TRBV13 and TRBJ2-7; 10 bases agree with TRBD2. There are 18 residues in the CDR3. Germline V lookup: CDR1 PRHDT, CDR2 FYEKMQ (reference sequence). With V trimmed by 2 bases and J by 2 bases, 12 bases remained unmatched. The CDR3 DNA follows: TGTGCCAGCAGCTTACCCCCTGGGTCTAGCGGGAGCACCTACGAGCAGTACTTC. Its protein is CASSLPPGSSGSTYEQYF.

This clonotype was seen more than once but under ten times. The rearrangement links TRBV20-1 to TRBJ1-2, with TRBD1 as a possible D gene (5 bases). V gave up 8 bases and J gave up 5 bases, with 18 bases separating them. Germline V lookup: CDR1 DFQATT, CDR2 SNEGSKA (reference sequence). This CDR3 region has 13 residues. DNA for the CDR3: TGCAGTCCCAGAAGGCGGGACCGTTATGGCTACACCTTC. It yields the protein CSPRRRDRYGYTF.

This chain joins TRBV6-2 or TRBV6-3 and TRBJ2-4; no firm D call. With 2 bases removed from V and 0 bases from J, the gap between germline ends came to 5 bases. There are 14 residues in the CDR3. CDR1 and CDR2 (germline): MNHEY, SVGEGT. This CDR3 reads CASSYGIAKNIQYF. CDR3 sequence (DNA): TGTGCCAGCAGTTACGGGATAGCCAAAAACATTCAGTACTTC.

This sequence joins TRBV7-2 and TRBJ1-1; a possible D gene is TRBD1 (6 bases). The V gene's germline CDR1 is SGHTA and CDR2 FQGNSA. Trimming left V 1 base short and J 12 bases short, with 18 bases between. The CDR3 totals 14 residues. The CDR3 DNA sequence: TGTGCCAGCAGCTTAGGGACAGTTCCTGAATCGACTTTCTTT. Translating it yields CASSLGTVPESTFF.

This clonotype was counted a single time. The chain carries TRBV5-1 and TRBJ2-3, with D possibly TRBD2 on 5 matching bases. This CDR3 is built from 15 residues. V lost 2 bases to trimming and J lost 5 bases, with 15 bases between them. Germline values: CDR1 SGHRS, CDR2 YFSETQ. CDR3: CASSFRRQDGDTQYF. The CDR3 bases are TGCGCCAGCAGCTTTCGGAGGCAGGACGGAGATACGCAGTATTTT.

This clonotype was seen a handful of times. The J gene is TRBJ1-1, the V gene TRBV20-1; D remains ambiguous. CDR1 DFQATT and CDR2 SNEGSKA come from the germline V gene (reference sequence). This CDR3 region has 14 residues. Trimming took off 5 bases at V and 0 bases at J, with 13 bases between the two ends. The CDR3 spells CSAEPGGVNTEAFF. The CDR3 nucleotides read TGCAGTGCTGAGCCCGGAGGTGTGAACACTGAAGCTTTCTTT.

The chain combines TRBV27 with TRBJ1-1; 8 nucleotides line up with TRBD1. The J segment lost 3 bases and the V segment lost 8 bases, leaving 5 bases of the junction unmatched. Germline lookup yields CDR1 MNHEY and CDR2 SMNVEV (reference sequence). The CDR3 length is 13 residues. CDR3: CASADREYTEAFF. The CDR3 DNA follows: TGTGCCAGCGCGGACAGGGAATACACTGAAGCTTTCTTT.

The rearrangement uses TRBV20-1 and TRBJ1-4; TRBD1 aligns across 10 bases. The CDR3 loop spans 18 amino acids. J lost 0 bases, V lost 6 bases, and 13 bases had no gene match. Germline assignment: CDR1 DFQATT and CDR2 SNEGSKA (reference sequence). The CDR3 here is CSADRGPARDATNEKLFF. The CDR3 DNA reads TGCAGTGCCGACAGGGGGCCGGCCCGTGATGCAACTAATGAAAAACTGTTTTTT.

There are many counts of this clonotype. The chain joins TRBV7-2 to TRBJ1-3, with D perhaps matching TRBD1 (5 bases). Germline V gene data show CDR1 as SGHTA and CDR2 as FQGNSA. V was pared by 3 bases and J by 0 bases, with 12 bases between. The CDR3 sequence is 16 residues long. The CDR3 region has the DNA TGTGCCAGCAGCTTCACGGGGCCTAGCTCTGGAAACACCATATATTTT. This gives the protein CASSFTGPSSGNTIYF.

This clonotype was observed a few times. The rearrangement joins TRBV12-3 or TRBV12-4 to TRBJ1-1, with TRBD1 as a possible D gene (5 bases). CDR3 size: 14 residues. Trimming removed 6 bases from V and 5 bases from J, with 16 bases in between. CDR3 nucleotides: TGTGCCAGCAGCTCACTAAGGGGAAGGACTGAAGCTTTCTTT. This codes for CASSSLRGRTEAFF.

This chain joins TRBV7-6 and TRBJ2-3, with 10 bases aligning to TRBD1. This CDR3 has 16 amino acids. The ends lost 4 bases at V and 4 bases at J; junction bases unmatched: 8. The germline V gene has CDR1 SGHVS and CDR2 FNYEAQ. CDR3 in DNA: TGTGCCAGCAGCTCCCTAGGGACAGGGGACCCAGATACGCAGTATTTT. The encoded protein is CASSSLGTGDPDTQYF.

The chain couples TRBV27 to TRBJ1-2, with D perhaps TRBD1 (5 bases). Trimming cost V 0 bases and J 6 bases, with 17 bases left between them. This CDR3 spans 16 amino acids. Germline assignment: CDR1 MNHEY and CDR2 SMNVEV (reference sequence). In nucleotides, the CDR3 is TGTGCCAGCAGTTTATCGAGCGCAGGGCCGAAAGATGGCTACACCTTC. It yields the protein CASSLSSAGPKDGYTF.

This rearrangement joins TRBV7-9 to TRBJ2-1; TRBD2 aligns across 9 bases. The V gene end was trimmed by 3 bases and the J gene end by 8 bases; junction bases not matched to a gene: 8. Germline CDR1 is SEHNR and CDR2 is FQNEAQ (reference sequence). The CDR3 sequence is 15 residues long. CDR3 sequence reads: CASSFNRGLADEQFF. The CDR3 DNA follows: TGTGCCAGCAGCTTCAACCGGGGACTAGCAGATGAGCAGTTCTTC. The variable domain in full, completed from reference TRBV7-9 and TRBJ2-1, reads DTGVSQNPRHKITKRGQNVTFRCDPISEHNRLYWYRQTLGQGPEFLTYFQNEAQLEKSRLLSDRFSAERPKGSFSTLEIQRTEQGDSAMYLCASSFNRGLADEQFFGPGTRLTVL.

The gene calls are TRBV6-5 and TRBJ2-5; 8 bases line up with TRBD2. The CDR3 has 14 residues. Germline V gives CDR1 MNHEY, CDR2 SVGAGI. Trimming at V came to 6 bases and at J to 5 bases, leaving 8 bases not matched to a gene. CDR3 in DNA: TGTGCCAGCAGCCCCGGGGGGGGTAGGGAGACCCAGTACTTC. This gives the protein CASSPGGGRETQYF.

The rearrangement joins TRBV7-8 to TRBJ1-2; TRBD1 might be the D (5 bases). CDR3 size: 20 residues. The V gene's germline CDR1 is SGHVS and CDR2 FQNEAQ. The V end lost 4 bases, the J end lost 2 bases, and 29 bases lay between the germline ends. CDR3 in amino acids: CASSSEGTGYSVVGNYGYTF. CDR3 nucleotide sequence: TGTGCCAGCAGCTCCGAAGGGACGGGATACAGCGTAGTTGGGAACTATGGCTACACCTTC.

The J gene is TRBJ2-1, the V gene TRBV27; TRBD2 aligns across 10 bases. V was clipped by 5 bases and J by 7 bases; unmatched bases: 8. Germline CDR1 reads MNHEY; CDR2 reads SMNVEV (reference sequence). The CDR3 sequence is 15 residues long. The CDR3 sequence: CASSRLAGAGNEQFF. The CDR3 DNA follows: TGTGCCAGCAGTCGCCTAGCGGGAGCAGGGAATGAGCAGTTCTTC.

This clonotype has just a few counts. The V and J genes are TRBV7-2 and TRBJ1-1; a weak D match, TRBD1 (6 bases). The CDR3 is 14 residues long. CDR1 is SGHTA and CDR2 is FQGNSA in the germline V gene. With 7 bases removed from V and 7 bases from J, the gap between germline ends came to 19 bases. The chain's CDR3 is CASKNQGFSLEAFF. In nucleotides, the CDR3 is TGTGCCAGCAAGAATCAGGGGTTTTCCCTTGAAGCTTTCTTT.

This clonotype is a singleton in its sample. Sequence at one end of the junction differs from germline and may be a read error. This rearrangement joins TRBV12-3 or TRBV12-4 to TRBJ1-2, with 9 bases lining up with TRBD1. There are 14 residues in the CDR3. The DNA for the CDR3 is TGTGCCAGCAGACACAGGGGGCAAGCCTATGGCTGCACCTTC. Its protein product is CASRHRGQAYGCTF.

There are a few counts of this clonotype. The DNA of the CDR3 is TGTGCCAGCAGCCCCCCTGACAGGGATCGTGAAAAACTGTTTTTT. Its protein is CASSPPDRDREKLFF. The genes are TRBV12-3 or TRBV12-4 and TRBJ1-4; 7 positions match TRBD1. J was trimmed by 7 bases and V by 6 bases; bases with no gene match: 11. There are 15 residues in the CDR3.

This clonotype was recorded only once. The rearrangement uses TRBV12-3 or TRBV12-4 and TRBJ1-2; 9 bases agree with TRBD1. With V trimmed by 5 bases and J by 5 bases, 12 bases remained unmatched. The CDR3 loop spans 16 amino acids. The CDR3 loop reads CASSTRTGALLYGYTF. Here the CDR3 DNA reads TGTGCCAGCAGTACCCGGACAGGGGCCCTCTTATATGGCTACACCTTC.

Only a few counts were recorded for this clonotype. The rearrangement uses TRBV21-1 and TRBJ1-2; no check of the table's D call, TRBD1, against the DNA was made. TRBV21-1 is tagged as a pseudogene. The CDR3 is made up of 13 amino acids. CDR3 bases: TGTGCCAGCAAATGGGACGGGAACTATGGCTACACCTTC. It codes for CASKWDGNYGYTF.

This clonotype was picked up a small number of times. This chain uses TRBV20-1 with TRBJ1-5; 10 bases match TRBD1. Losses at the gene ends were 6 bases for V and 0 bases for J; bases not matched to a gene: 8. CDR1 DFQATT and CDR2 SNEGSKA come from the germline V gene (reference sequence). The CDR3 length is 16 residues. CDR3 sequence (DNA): TGCAGTGCCCCGGGACAGGGGAGATATAGCAATCAGCCCCAGCATTTT. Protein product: CSAPGQGRYSNQPQHF.

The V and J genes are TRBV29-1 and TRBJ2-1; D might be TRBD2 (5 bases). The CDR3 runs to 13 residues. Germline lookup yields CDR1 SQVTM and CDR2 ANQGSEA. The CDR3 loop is CNGLLGSYNEQFF. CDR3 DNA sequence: TGCAACGGCCTACTAGGGAGCTACAATGAGCAGTTCTTC.

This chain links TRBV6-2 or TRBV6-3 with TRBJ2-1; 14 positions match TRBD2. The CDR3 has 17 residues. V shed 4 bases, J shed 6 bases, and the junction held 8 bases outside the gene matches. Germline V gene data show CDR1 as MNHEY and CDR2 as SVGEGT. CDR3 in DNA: TGTGCCAGCAGTTTCCCGGGACTAGCGGGAGTTGGCAATGAGCAGTTCTTC. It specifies CASSFPGLAGVGNEQFF.

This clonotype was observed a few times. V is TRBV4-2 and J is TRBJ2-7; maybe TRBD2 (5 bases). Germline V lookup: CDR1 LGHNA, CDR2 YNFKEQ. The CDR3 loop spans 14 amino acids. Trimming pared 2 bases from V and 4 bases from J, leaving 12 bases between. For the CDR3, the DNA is TGTGCCAGCAGCCAAAGCGGTATCCTATACGAGCAGTACTTC. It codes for CASSQSGILYEQYF.

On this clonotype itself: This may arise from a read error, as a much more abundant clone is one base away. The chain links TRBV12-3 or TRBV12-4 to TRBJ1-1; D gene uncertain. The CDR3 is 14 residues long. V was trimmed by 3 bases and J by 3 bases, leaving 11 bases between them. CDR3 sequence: CASSLGGLYTEAFF. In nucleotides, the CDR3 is TGTGCCAGCAGTTTGGGCGGACTGTACACTGAAGCTTTCTTT.

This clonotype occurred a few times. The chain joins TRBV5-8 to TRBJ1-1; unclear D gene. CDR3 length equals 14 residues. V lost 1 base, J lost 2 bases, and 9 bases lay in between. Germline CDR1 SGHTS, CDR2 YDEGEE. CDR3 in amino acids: CASSLSGSNTEAFF. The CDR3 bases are TGTGCCAGCAGCTTGTCGGGCAGCAACACTGAAGCTTTCTTT.

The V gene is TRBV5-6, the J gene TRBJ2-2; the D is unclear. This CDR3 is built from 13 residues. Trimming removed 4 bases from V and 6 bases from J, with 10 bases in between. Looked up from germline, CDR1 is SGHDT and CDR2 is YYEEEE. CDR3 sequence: CASSHQAAGELFF. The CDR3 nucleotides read TGTGCCAGCAGCCACCAAGCCGCCGGGGAGCTGTTTTTT.

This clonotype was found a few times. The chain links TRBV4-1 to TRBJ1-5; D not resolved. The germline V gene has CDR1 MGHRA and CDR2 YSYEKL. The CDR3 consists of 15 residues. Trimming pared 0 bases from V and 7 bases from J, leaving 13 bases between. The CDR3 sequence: CASSQELTAGQPQHF. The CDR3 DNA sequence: TGCGCCAGCAGCCAAGAACTTACGGCCGGGCAGCCCCAGCATTTT.